Presented here are 5 T cell receptor beta chains from one specimen sequenced in a study of blood T cell repertoires in COVID-19. Profiling relied on immunoSEQ multiplex PCR, and the TCRdb table lists in-frame clones only, not all of them. Altogether 130,000 or so clones are present, around 89% being singletons, with the ten largest covering around a tenth. The specimen sequenced was peripheral blood. The origin of the receptors is a man aged 50 to 59 with acute or convalescent COVID-19.

The V gene is TRBV19, the J gene TRBJ2-5; 7 positions agree with TRBD1. Trimming cost V 0 bases and J 2 bases; bases outside gene matches: 0. This CDR3 has 14 residues. Germline CDR1 and CDR2: LNHDA and SQIVND (reference sequence). CDR3: CASSIDRGQETQYF. The CDR3 region has the DNA TGTGCCAGTAGTATAGACAGGGGGCAAGAGACCCAGTACTTC. The variable domain in full, with the rest retrieved from reference TRBV19 and TRBJ2-5, is DGGITQSPKYLFRKEGQNVTLSCEQNLNHDAMYWYRQDPGQGLRLIYYSQIVNDFQKGDIAEGYSVSREKKESFPLTVTSAQKNPTAFYLCASSIDRGQETQYFGPGTRLLVL.

This clone was observed a single time. V usage is TRBV5-5 and J usage is TRBJ1-1; 9 nucleotides agree with TRBD1. The CDR3 contains 17 residues. Per the germline V gene, CDR1 is SGHKS and CDR2 is YYEKEE (reference sequence). V lost 0 bases, J lost 0 bases, and 6 bases stayed unmatched. This chain's CDR3 is CASSLEGQGTVNTEAFF. DNA of the CDR3: TGTGCCAGCAGCTTGGAGGGACAGGGAACCGTGAACACTGAAGCTTTCTTT. Supplemented by reference TRBV5-5 and TRBJ1-1, the full variable domain reads DAGVTQSPTHLIKTRGQQVTLRCSPISGHKSVSWYQQVLGQGPQFIFQYYEKEERGRGNFPDRFSARQFPNYSSELNVNALLLGDSALYLCASSLEGQGTVNTEAFFGQGTRLTVV.

The V call is TRBV19, the J call TRBJ1-2; 7 positions agree with TRBD1. The CDR3 length is 13 residues. Germline V gene lookup returns CDR1 LNHDA and CDR2 SQIVND (reference sequence). The trim removed 6 bases at V and 9 bases at J, leaving 10 bases unmatched. The CDR3, as DNA: TGTGCCAGTAGGGTGGTGGCAGGGGGTCGCTACACCTTC. This encodes CASRVVAGGRYTF.

V is TRBV4-1 and J is TRBJ2-6; D not resolved. CDR1 is MGHRA, CDR2 YSYEKL, per germline. Between the trimmed V and J ends, which lost 1 base and 0 bases, there was a span of 4 bases. The CDR3 runs 15 residues. Here the CDR3 DNA reads TGCGCCAGCAGCCAAGCGAGCTCTGGGGCCAACGTCCTGACTTTC. Its translation is CASSQASSGANVLTF.

The V gene is TRBV5-4, the J gene TRBJ1-1, with TRBD1 matching over 9 bases. This CDR3 spans 13 amino acids. V was clipped by 3 bases and J by 12 bases; unmatched bases: 9. The V gene's germline CDR1 is SGHNT and CDR2 YYREEE (reference sequence). The CDR3 loop reads CASSSRTGVETFF. CDR3 nucleotides: TGTGCCAGCAGCTCAAGGACAGGGGTGGAGACTTTCTTT.